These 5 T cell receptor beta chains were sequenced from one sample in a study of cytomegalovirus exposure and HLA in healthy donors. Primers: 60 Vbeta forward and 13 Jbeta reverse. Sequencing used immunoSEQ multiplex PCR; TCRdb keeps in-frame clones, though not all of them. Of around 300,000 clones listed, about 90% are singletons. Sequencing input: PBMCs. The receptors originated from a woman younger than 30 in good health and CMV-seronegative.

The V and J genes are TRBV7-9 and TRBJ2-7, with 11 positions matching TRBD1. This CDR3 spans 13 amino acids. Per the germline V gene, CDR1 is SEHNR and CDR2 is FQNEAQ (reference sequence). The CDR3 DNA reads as TGTTCCGGATCCGGGACAGGGGGCTACGAGCAGTACTTC. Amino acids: CSGSGTGGYEQYF.

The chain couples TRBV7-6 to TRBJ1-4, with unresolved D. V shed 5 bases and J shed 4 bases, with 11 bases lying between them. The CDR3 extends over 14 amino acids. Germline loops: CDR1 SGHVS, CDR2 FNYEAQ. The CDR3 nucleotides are TGTGCCAGCAGCCCGGAGCCTTTTAATGAAAAACTGTTTTTT. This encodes CASSPEPFNEKLFF.

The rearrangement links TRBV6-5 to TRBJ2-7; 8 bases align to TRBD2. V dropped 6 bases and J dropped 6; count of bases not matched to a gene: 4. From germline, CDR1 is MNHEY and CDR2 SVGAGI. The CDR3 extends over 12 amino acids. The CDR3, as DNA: TGTGCCAGCAGGATGACTAGCGCCGAGCAGTACTTC. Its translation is CASRMTSAEQYF.

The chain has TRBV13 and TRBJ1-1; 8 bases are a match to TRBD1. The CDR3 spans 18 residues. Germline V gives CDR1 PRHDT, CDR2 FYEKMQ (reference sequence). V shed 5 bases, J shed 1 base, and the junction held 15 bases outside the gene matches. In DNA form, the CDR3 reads TGTGCCAGCAGCCTTACCCGGGGGGCAGGGACAGGGAACACTGAAGCTTTCTTT. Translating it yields CASSLTRGAGTGNTEAFF.

The CDR3 loop is CAISESSGNQPQHF. In DNA form, the CDR3 reads TGTGCCATCAGTGAGTCGTCTGGCAATCAGCCCCAGCATTTT. The chain joins TRBV10-3 to TRBJ1-5; D not certain. Trimming removed 0 bases at V and 2 bases at J, with 5 bases between. CDR3 length: 14 amino acids. In germline, CDR1 is ENHRY, CDR2 SYGVKD.